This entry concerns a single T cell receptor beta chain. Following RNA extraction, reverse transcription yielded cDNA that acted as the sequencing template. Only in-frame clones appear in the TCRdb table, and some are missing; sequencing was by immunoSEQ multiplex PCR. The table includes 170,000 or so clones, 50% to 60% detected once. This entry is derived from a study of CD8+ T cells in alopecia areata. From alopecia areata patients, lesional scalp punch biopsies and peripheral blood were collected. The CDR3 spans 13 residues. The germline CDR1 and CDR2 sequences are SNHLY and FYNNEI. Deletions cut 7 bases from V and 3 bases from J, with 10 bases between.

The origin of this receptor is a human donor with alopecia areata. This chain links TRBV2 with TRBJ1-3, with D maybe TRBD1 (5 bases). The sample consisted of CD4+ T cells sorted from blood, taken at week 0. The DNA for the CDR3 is TGTGCCAGCACCGACAGCCTTGGAAACACCATATATTTT. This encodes CASTDSLGNTIYF. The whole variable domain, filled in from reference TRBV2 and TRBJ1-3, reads EPEVTQTPSHQVTQMGQEVILRCVPISNHLYFYWYRQILGQKVEFLVSFYNNEISEKSEIFDDQFSVERPDGSNFTLKIRSTKLEDSAMYFCASTDSLGNTIYFGEGSWLTVV.